Below are 20 T cell receptor beta chains sequenced from a single sample in a study of cytomegalovirus exposure and HLA in healthy donors. The PCR contained 60 Vbeta and 13 Jbeta primers. Profiled with immunoSEQ multiplex PCR; TCRdb holds only in-frame clones, not every one. The data contain approximately 150,000 clones, approximately 71% of them seen just once; the ten biggest clones take up less than 11%. Input material: PBMCs. The receptors stem from a young man in good health and CMV-seropositive.

The chain employs TRBV11-3 and TRBJ2-7, with unresolved D. CDR1 SGHNT and CDR2 YENEEA come from the germline V gene. The CDR3 length is 12 residues. Trimming took off 1 base at V and 5 bases at J, with 6 bases between the two ends. In DNA, the CDR3 is TGTGCCAGCAGCTTAGTAAGCAACGAGCAGTACTTC. Translating it yields CASSLVSNEQYF.

The V call is TRBV4-1, the J call TRBJ1-5; tentative D call: TRBD1 (5 bases). CDR1 and CDR2 (germline): MGHRA, YSYEKL. Between the trimmed V and J ends, which lost 4 bases and 0 bases, there was a span of 19 bases. This CDR3 comprises 18 residues. This CDR3 is CASSPTIKTAYSNQPQHF. The CDR3 DNA follows: TGCGCCAGCAGCCCGACCATTAAGACAGCATATAGCAATCAGCCCCAGCATTTT.

This rearrangement joins TRBV27 to TRBJ2-7; 9 bases match TRBD1. In germline, CDR1 is MNHEY, CDR2 SMNVEV (reference sequence). V was pared by 8 bases and J by 1 base, with 12 bases of the junction left unmatched. The CDR3 covers 16 residues. The CDR3 DNA reads as TGTGCCAGCCGCTTTGCCGGGACAGGGCTATCCTACGAGCAGTACTTC. Its protein product is CASRFAGTGLSYEQYF.

This clone was found once. The gene calls are TRBV5-1 and TRBJ2-7; D possibly corresponds to TRBD1 (5 bases). The CDR3 covers 14 residues. Trimming stripped 0 bases from V and 2 bases from J, with 9 bases between. From germline, CDR1 is SGHRS and CDR2 YFSETQ. In nucleotides, the CDR3 is TGCGCCAGCAGCTTGGTACAGGCGGCCTACGAGCAGTACTTC. This gives the protein CASSLVQAAYEQYF.

The chain joins TRBV5-8 to TRBJ1-3; perhaps TRBD1 as D (5 bases). This CDR3 has 13 residues. With 6 bases removed from V and 3 bases from J, the gap between germline ends came to 10 bases. Germline V gene data show CDR1 as SGHTS and CDR2 as YDEGEE. Here the CDR3 DNA reads TGTGCCAGCATCGGACACGATGGAAACACCATATATTTT. This encodes CASIGHDGNTIYF.

This clone has just a few counts. This rearrangement joins TRBV4-1 to TRBJ1-1, with D uncertain. CDR3 length equals 14 residues. V gave up 1 base and J gave up 0 bases, with 6 bases separating them. Germline V gene data show CDR1 as MGHRA and CDR2 as YSYEKL. CDR3 nucleotide sequence: TGCGCCAGCAGCCAAGGTTTCATGAACACTGAAGCTTTCTTT. This gives the protein CASSQGFMNTEAFF.

V gene TRBV2 combines with J gene TRBJ1-4; the D is unclear. Between the trimmed V and J ends, which lost 4 bases and 8 bases, there was a span of 11 bases. CDR3 length: 13 residues. Germline lookup yields CDR1 SNHLY and CDR2 FYNNEI. Written as DNA, the CDR3 is TGTGCCAGCAGTGCCTCCTTTCTGGAAAAACTGTTTTTT. Amino acid sequence: CASSASFLEKLFF.

The rearrangement links TRBV30 to TRBJ1-6; 7 bases align to TRBD1. The CDR3 runs 12 residues. Trimming took 0 bases from V and 13 from J; bases not matched to a gene: 3. Germline V CDR1 and CDR2: GTSNPN, SVGIG (reference sequence). The CDR3 protein is CAWSVLGGPLHF. CDR3 DNA sequence: TGTGCCTGGAGTGTACTAGGGGGCCCCCTCCACTTT.

The chain carries TRBV6-1 and TRBJ2-1, with TRBD1 matching 7 bases. The V segment lost 7 bases and the J segment 2 bases; nucleotides outside the gene matches: 5. CDR1 is MNHNS and CDR2 is SASEGT in the germline V gene. This CDR3 spans 14 amino acids. Here the CDR3 DNA reads TGTGCCAGCAACCGGGACAGTGCCTACAATGAGCAGTTCTTC. Encoded protein: CASNRDSAYNEQFF.

V and J are TRBV6-1 and TRBJ2-3, with a possible D match to TRBD1 (5 bases). Germline CDR1 MNHNS, CDR2 SASEGT. The CDR3 spans 13 residues. Trimming removed 4 bases at V and 9 bases at J, with 14 bases between. As DNA, the CDR3 is TGTGCCAGCAGTGGACCTCAGGGTCGCACGCAGTATTTT. Translation gives CASSGPQGRTQYF.

There are a few counts of this clone. This chain uses TRBV27 with TRBJ2-5, with no clear D. In germline, CDR1 is MNHEY, CDR2 SMNVEV (reference sequence). CDR3 length equals 14 residues. V was cut by 3 bases and J by 2 bases, with 10 bases left in between. CDR3 bases: TGTGCCAGCAGTTTCGTTGAGAGACAAGAGACCCAGTACTTC. Its translation is CASSFVERQETQYF.

This chain uses TRBV28 with TRBJ2-6, with 8 bases fitting TRBD1. Looked up from germline, CDR1 is MDHEN and CDR2 is SYDVKM. The CDR3 has 16 residues. Trimming at V came to 5 bases and at J to 9 bases, leaving 12 bases not matched to a gene. CDR3: CASSPRGQGDVNVLTF. The DNA for the CDR3 is TGTGCCAGCAGTCCCCGAGGACAGGGTGATGTCAACGTCCTGACTTTC.

The rearrangement uses TRBV19 and TRBJ1-1; D call uncertain. The CDR3 runs to 16 residues. The ends were cut back, 5 bases at V and 1 base at J, with 17 bases in the middle. Germline lookup yields CDR1 LNHDA and CDR2 SQIVND (reference sequence). The CDR3 DNA follows: TGTGCCAGTAGTCAATATTTTGTCGGGGAGAACACTGAAGCTTTCTTT. Amino acid sequence: CASSQYFVGENTEAFF.

This clone was detected only once. J is TRBJ1-2 and V is TRBV19, with no clear D. The CDR3 contains 14 residues. With 7 bases removed from V and 2 bases from J, the gap between germline ends came to 14 bases. Germline assignment: CDR1 LNHDA and CDR2 SQIVND (reference sequence). The CDR3 bases are TGTGCCAGTAACGAGAGGGCGGGGAACTATGGCTACACCTTC. It yields the protein CASNERAGNYGYTF.

The rearrangement joins TRBV4-1 to TRBJ2-3, with D possibly matching TRBD2 (5 bases). Per germline, CDR1 MGHRA and CDR2 YSYEKL. Trimming cost V 5 bases and J 8 bases, with 23 bases left between them. The CDR3 length is 16 residues. CDR3 bases: TGCGCCAGCAGCTCCCGGGATTTCCCGAGCGCAGGTACGCAGTATTTT. Its protein product is CASSSRDFPSAGTQYF.

This clone occurred a few times. This chain links TRBV19 with TRBJ2-3; 7 bases agree with TRBD1. The CDR3 runs to 15 residues. Germline CDR1 LNHDA, CDR2 SQIVND (reference sequence). The J segment lost 4 bases and the V segment lost 6 bases, leaving 10 bases of the junction unmatched. The DNA for the CDR3 is TGTGCCAGTAGGTCAGACAGGGATCGGGCAGATACGCAGTATTTT. Its protein product is CASRSDRDRADTQYF.

The chain employs TRBV2 and TRBJ2-6, with TRBD1 as a possible D gene (6 bases). CDR1 is SNHLY, CDR2 FYNNEI, per germline. V gave up 4 bases and J gave up 2 bases, with 15 bases separating them. This CDR3 spans 17 amino acids. DNA for the CDR3: TGTGCCAGCAGTGGGATACAGGGTTCCCCTGGGGCCAACGTCCTGACTTTC. Translation: CASSGIQGSPGANVLTF.

In DNA form, the CDR3 reads TGTGCCAGCAGCAGACAGGGAGTCTATGGCTACACCTTC. Translated, it gives CASSRQGVYGYTF. V and J are TRBV6-5 and TRBJ1-2; 7 nucleotides match TRBD1. The CDR3 covers 13 residues. With V trimmed by 6 bases and J by 4 bases, 5 bases remained unmatched. The germline gives CDR1 MNHEY, CDR2 SVGAGI.

V and J are TRBV11-2 and TRBJ1-1, with 7 nucleotides matching TRBD1. V lost 1 base and J lost 1; bases outside the gene matches: 0. The CDR3 is 14 amino acids. Germline CDR1 is SGHAT and CDR2 is FQNNGV. The CDR3 region has the DNA TGTGCCAGCAGCTTAGGGGACAGGAACACTGAAGCTTTCTTT. Amino acid sequence: CASSLGDRNTEAFF.

The chain has TRBV28 and TRBJ1-2, with D possibly TRBD1 on 6 matching bases. The V and J ends lost 3 bases and 2 bases respectively, with 13 bases between them. Per the germline V gene, CDR1 is MDHEN and CDR2 is SYDVKM. The CDR3 extends over 15 amino acids. CDR3 sequence reads: CASSLGLQGNYGYTF. The CDR3 region has the DNA TGTGCCAGCAGTTTGGGCCTACAGGGAAACTATGGCTACACCTTC.